Following are 32 T cell receptor beta chains from one sample sequenced in a study of blood T cell repertoires in COVID-19 (dated by TCRdb to the early 2020s). Library generation was performed with the immunoSEQ multiplex PCR assay. TCRdb holds this immuneACCESS table with in-frame rearrangements only. Some clones are missing; in checked studies, unresolved V genes explain under half, and the rest has no known cause. This sample is represented by 220,000 or so clones; more than 70% of them were singletons. About 2.1% of the sample rests with the top ten. The specimen was PBMCs or T cells enriched from blood (not recorded which). The receptor set was obtained from a woman in her forties or fifties who had recovered from COVID-19.

The rearrangement joins TRBV4-1 to TRBJ1-2; D is unclear. Germline V gene lookup returns CDR1 MGHRA and CDR2 YSYEKL. This CDR3 spans 13 amino acids. V lost 2 bases to trimming and J lost 2 bases, with 6 bases between them. This chain's CDR3 is CASSQKLNYGYTF. The DNA for the CDR3 is TGCGCCAGCAGCCAAAAACTCAACTATGGCTACACCTTC.

This chain connects TRBV5-1 to TRBJ2-1, with D maybe TRBD2 (5 bases). V was cut by 3 bases and J by 10 bases, with 8 bases left in between. This CDR3 has 11 amino acids. Looked up from germline, CDR1 is SGHRS and CDR2 is YFSETQ. The CDR3 nucleotides are TGCGCCAGCAGCTGGGCGGGCGAGCAGTTCTTC. It specifies CASSWAGEQFF.

On this clone itself: One junction end does not reproduce the germline sequence, and a read error may be involved. The rearrangement links TRBV19 to TRBJ2-3; 7 positions agree with TRBD2. Germline CDR1 is LNHDA and CDR2 is SQIVND (reference sequence). This CDR3 is built from 15 residues. CDR3 loop: CASSIYGRNTDTQYF. For the CDR3, the DNA is TGTGCCAGTAGTATATACGGGAGGAATACAGATACACAGTATTTT.

V usage is TRBV7-9 and J usage is TRBJ2-1; 13 bases line up with TRBD2. Germline V gene lookup returns CDR1 SEHNR and CDR2 FQNEAQ (reference sequence). This CDR3 region has 17 residues. Trimming took 0 bases from V and 5 from J; bases not matched to a gene: 4. The DNA of the CDR3 is TGTGCCAGCAGCTTAGCGGGGGGACTAGCGGGGAACAATGAGCAGTTCTTC. It translates to CASSLAGGLAGNNEQFF.

Only one count was recorded for this clone. The chain joins TRBV28 to TRBJ2-5, with 8 bases lining up with TRBD1. The CDR3 runs to 16 residues. Losses at the gene ends were 5 bases for V and 3 bases for J; bases not matched to a gene: 11. Germline CDR1 is MDHEN and CDR2 is SYDVKM. The CDR3 bases are TGTGCCAGCAGTATGTCCGGGACAGGCGGGGAAGAGACCCAGTACTTC. This gives the protein CASSMSGTGGEETQYF.

This clone was seen just once. The CDR3 loop reads CSASGSEAGPLNEQFF. The CDR3 DNA reads TGCAGTGCTAGTGGTTCCGAAGCGGGGCCCCTCAATGAGCAGTTCTTC. This sequence joins TRBV20-1 and TRBJ2-1; TRBD2 matches 7 bases. The CDR3 has 16 amino acids. Germline-derived CDR1 and CDR2 are DFQATT and SNEGSKA (reference sequence). Trimming at V came to 3 bases and at J to 6 bases, leaving 14 bases not matched to a gene.

The J gene is TRBJ2-2, the V gene TRBV18, with 14 bases that match TRBD2. The V gene end was trimmed by 2 bases and the J gene end by 4 bases; junction bases not matched to a gene: 0. The germline V gene encodes CDR1 KGHSH and CDR2 LQKENI. The CDR3 has 16 amino acids. CDR3 in DNA: TGTGCCAGCTCACCAGGACTAGCGGGGGGCACCGGGGAGCTGTTTTTT. Protein sequence: CASSPGLAGGTGELFF.

This clone was picked up many times. The V gene is TRBV6-4, the J gene TRBJ2-2; D ambiguous. Germline-derived CDR1 and CDR2 are MRHNA and SNTAGT. This CDR3 has 13 residues. Trimming stripped 6 bases from V and 3 bases from J, with 8 bases between. This CDR3 is CASSKADTGELFF. The DNA for the CDR3 is TGTGCCAGCAGCAAGGCGGACACCGGGGAGCTGTTTTTT.

This clone was recorded once. The rearrangement uses TRBV27 and TRBJ2-7, with 7 bases identical to TRBD2. V was clipped by 10 bases and J by 3 bases; unmatched bases: 33. There are 21 residues in the CDR3. CDR1 and CDR2 from the germline V gene are MNHEY and SMNVEV (reference sequence). This CDR3 reads CATRVYYIVRVGLAAHYEQYF. The CDR3 DNA sequence: TGTGCCACCAGAGTTTACTACATCGTCCGAGTCGGGCTAGCGGCTCACTACGAGCAGTACTTC.

This chain uses TRBV5-1 with TRBJ2-1, with D possibly matching TRBD1 (6 bases). Germline CDR1 reads SGHRS; CDR2 reads YFSETQ. Trimming left V 4 bases short and J 5 bases short, with 19 bases between. CDR3 length: 16 amino acids. The CDR3 coding sequence is TGCGCCAGCAGCCGCCCGCCCGGGACACTTGACAATGAGCAGTTCTTC. It specifies CASSRPPGTLDNEQFF.

This chain uses TRBV24-1 with TRBJ2-1; 9 bases align to TRBD1. Germline-derived CDR1 and CDR2 are KGHDR and SFDVKD. The CDR3 extends over 16 amino acids. Unmatched junction bases numbered 10, after V lost 4 bases and J lost 7 bases. The CDR3 sequence: CATSDVRDREGNEQFF. CDR3 DNA sequence: TGTGCCACCAGTGACGTCCGGGACAGGGAAGGGAATGAGCAGTTCTTC.

This sequence joins TRBV10-3 and TRBJ2-1, with 8 positions matching TRBD2. The CDR3 sequence is 14 residues long. With V trimmed by 7 bases and J by 4 bases, 6 bases remained unmatched. Germline V gene data show CDR1 as ENHRY and CDR2 as SYGVKD. CDR3: CAINPSGGYNEQFF. DNA of the CDR3: TGTGCCATCAACCCCAGCGGGGGATACAATGAGCAGTTCTTC.

In the case of this clone: Different DNA sequences within this sample yield the same CDR3. This sequence joins TRBV12-3 or TRBV12-4 and TRBJ1-5; D remains ambiguous. The V end was cut by 5 bases, the J end by 0 bases, with 2 bases between. CDR3 size: 12 residues. DNA for the CDR3: TGTGCCAGCAGTCATAGCAATCAGCCCCAGCATTTT. Its protein product is CASSHSNQPQHF.

J is TRBJ1-4 and V is TRBV5-1; 10 bases are shared with TRBD1. V trimming: 4 bases; J trimming: 8 bases; junction bases outside the gene matches: 8. CDR1 and CDR2 (germline): SGHRS, YFSETQ. This CDR3 has 15 residues. In DNA form, the CDR3 reads TGCGCCAGCAGCAAGGTGGGGACAGGGGAGGAAAAACTGTTTTTT. Protein product: CASSKVGTGEEKLFF.

The chain uses TRBV2 and TRBJ2-1, with 12 positions matching TRBD2. The junction had 4 bases not matched to a gene; V was cut back by 2 bases and J by 8 bases. The CDR3 length is 15 residues. Germline V gene data show CDR1 as SNHLY and CDR2 as FYNNEI. The DNA of the CDR3 is TGTGCCAGCAGTGAACTAGCGGGAGGGGGCGATGAGCAGTTCTTC. This translates into CASSELAGGGDEQFF.

The gene calls are TRBV11-2 and TRBJ2-7, with TRBD2 identical over 9 bases. The CDR3 covers 13 residues. V trimming: 3 bases; J trimming: 13 bases; junction bases outside the gene matches: 10. CDR1 is SGHAT and CDR2 is FQNNGV in the germline V gene. Here the CDR3 DNA reads TGTGCCAGCAGCTTTGCGGGAGGGCCTTTTCAATACTTC. This encodes CASSFAGGPFQYF.

J is TRBJ1-3 and V is TRBV5-6, with TRBD1 matching 8 bases. Germline lookup yields CDR1 SGHDT and CDR2 YYEEEE. CDR3 length: 16 residues. V gave up 6 bases and J gave up 4 bases; unmatched junction bases: 12. Here the CDR3 reads CASTYNQGAPGNTIYF. DNA for the CDR3: TGTGCCAGCACCTATAACCAGGGGGCGCCGGGAAACACCATATATTTT.

This clone was picked up one time. This chain connects TRBV7-9 to TRBJ1-1; 10 bases are a match to TRBD1. There are 13 residues in the CDR3. Germline CDR1 SEHNR, CDR2 FQNEAQ (reference sequence). V dropped 8 bases and J dropped 6; count of bases not matched to a gene: 6. The CDR3 sequence is CASFGTGESEAFF. The DNA of the CDR3 is TGTGCCAGCTTCGGGACAGGGGAGTCTGAAGCTTTCTTT.

This chain links TRBV5-4 with TRBJ2-2, with TRBD2 matching 9 bases. Looked up from germline, CDR1 is SGHNT and CDR2 is YYREEE (reference sequence). Trimming at V came to 0 bases and at J to 6 bases, leaving 12 bases not matched to a gene. The CDR3 is made up of 18 amino acids. CDR3 bases: TGTGCCAGCAGCTTGGCCTTTTTTCGAGCGGGGGGACCCGGGGAGCTGTTTTTT. This translates into CASSLAFFRAGGPGELFF.

V gene TRBV6-5 combines with J gene TRBJ2-7, with D perhaps matching TRBD1 (5 bases). V was cut by 0 bases and J by 3 bases, with 12 bases left in between. The CDR3 has 15 residues. The germline V gene encodes CDR1 MNHEY and CDR2 SVGAGI. DNA of the CDR3: TGTGCCAGCAGTTACTCAGGGGTAACGCACTACGAGCAGTACTTC. Its translation is CASSYSGVTHYEQYF.

The gene calls are TRBV4-1 and TRBJ1-2; 10 nucleotides match TRBD1. Germline CDR1 and CDR2: MGHRA and YSYEKL. The ends lost 4 bases at V and 4 bases at J; junction bases unmatched: 6. The CDR3 totals 15 residues. The CDR3 DNA sequence: TGCGCCAGCAGCCCACGACAGGGGGCTACCTATGGCTACACCTTC. Translated, it gives CASSPRQGATYGYTF.

The chain couples TRBV6-5 to TRBJ2-1; a weak D match, TRBD2 (7 bases). The germline V gene has CDR1 MNHEY and CDR2 SVGAGI. V was trimmed by 8 bases and J by 7 bases, leaving 21 bases between them. The CDR3 covers 15 residues. As DNA, the CDR3 is TGTGCCAGCCGAAATAGGGGGGGATTAGGGAATGAGCAGTTCTTC. It specifies CASRNRGGLGNEQFF.

The chain recombines TRBV19 with TRBJ1-6; D remains unclear. Germline V gene lookup returns CDR1 LNHDA and CDR2 SQIVND (reference sequence). The CDR3 is made up of 18 amino acids. The V end was cut by 0 bases, the J end by 0 bases, with 12 bases between. The CDR3: CASSIDLPGSSYNSPLHF. The CDR3 DNA is TGTGCCAGTAGTATAGACCTTCCTGGGAGCTCCTATAATTCACCCCTCCACTTT.

V gene TRBV9 combines with J gene TRBJ2-1, with 8 bases that match TRBD2. The CDR3 runs 14 residues. V shed 2 bases and J 8 bases; nucleotides not matched to a gene: 6. Per the germline V gene, CDR1 is SGDLS and CDR2 is YYNGEE. For the CDR3, the DNA is TGTGCCAGCAGCGTGCCGGGACTAGTGGATGAGCAGTTCTTC. It encodes CASSVPGLVDEQFF.

This clone appeared a few times. The CDR3 region has the DNA TGTGCCAGCAGTTACGTGTCAGGGGCAAGCCATGAGCAGTTCTTC. This codes for CASSYVSGASHEQFF. The chain combines TRBV6-5 with TRBJ2-1; D is perhaps TRBD1 (6 bases). V was shortened by 2 bases and J by 8 bases, with 16 bases between the two germline ends. This CDR3 region has 15 residues. CDR1 is MNHEY and CDR2 is SVGAGI in the germline V gene.

The V and J genes are TRBV7-2 and TRBJ1-1, with TRBD1 matching 9 bases. CDR3 length: 15 amino acids. Germline CDR1 SGHTA, CDR2 FQGNSA. The J segment lost 11 bases and the V segment lost 5 bases, leaving 15 bases of the junction unmatched. The CDR3 is CASSLGQGRGIRAFF. The DNA for the CDR3 is TGTGCCAGCAGCCTGGGACAGGGAAGAGGCATAAGGGCTTTCTTT.

This chain connects TRBV29-1 to TRBJ1-1; no clear D. The CDR3 runs 12 residues. The V end was cut by 3 bases, the J end by 7 bases, with 12 bases between. The V gene's germline CDR1 is SQVTM and CDR2 ANQGSEA. The CDR3 region has the DNA TGCAGCGTTGACAGGTCGAATATTGAAGCTTTCTTT. Its translation is CSVDRSNIEAFF.

This rearrangement joins TRBV6-5 to TRBJ1-1; 9 bases match TRBD1. V was clipped by 5 bases and J by 2 bases; unmatched bases: 3. The CDR3 is made up of 14 amino acids. From germline, CDR1 is MNHEY and CDR2 SVGAGI. In DNA, the CDR3 is TGTGCCAGCAGTACGGACAGGGGCAACACTGAAGCTTTCTTT. Residues: CASSTDRGNTEAFF.

J is TRBJ1-2 and V is TRBV7-2; 10 bases are shared with TRBD1. Germline V gene lookup returns CDR1 SGHTA and CDR2 FQGNSA. The CDR3 runs 16 residues. J lost 8 bases, V lost 3 bases, and 12 bases had no gene match. The CDR3 loop reads CASSLLTSGTGEGYTF. For the CDR3, the DNA is TGTGCCAGCAGCTTGTTAACTTCCGGGACAGGGGAAGGCTACACCTTC.

V is TRBV24-1 and J is TRBJ1-4; D unresolved. Trimming removed 5 bases at V and 8 bases at J, with 5 bases between. Germline lookup yields CDR1 KGHDR and CDR2 SFDVKD. The CDR3 runs to 11 residues. CDR3 in DNA: TGTGCCACCAGTGTAAGCGAAAAACTGTTTTTT. This gives the protein CATSVSEKLFF.

The chain employs TRBV28 and TRBJ2-2, with 11 bases aligning to TRBD2. Unmatched junction bases numbered 11, after V lost 4 bases and J lost 4 bases. This CDR3 contains 18 residues. CDR1 and CDR2 (germline): MDHEN, SYDVKM. CDR3 DNA sequence: TGTGCCAGCAGTTCAAAATATAGCGGGAGGGCCGGCACCGGGGAGCTGTTTTTT. Translated, it gives CASSSKYSGRAGTGELFF.

V usage is TRBV5-1 and J usage is TRBJ1-2, with TRBD1 matching 7 bases. There are 14 residues in the CDR3. V shed 5 bases and J 2 bases; nucleotides not matched to a gene: 6. Germline V gene sequence: CDR1 SGHRS, CDR2 YFSETQ. This CDR3 is CASRPTGVNYGYTF. CDR3 nucleotide sequence: TGCGCCAGCAGACCAACAGGGGTCAACTATGGCTACACCTTC. The variable domain in full, with the rest retrieved from reference TRBV5-1 and TRBJ1-2, is KAGVTQTPRYLIKTRGQQVTLSCSPISGHRSVSWYQQTPGQGLQFLFEYFSETQRNKGNFPGRFSGRQFSNSRSEMNVSTLELGDSALYLCASRPTGVNYGYTFGSGTRLTVV.